This T cell receptor beta chain came from a study of TIL therapy for anti-PD-1-resistant metastatic lung cancer. This sample's time point: pre-treatment sample, taken before nivolumab and TIL therapy. This clone came up a few times. CDR1 and CDR2 (germline): SEHNR, FQNEAQ (reference sequence). This CDR3 has 15 residues. The V and J ends lost 5 bases and 8 bases, in that order; junction bases with no gene match: 11. Sequencing used immunoSEQ v3. Some clones are missing from TCRdb's copy, which holds only in-frame ones; the method was immunoSEQ multiplex PCR. The profile covers approximately 60,000 clones, with 75% to 85% appearing a single time and 2.9% taken by the ten largest.

The receptor comes from a person between 25 and 80 years old with non-small cell lung cancer. Here the sequenced sample was blood, taken at baseline. J is TRBJ2-3 and V is TRBV7-9, with 9 bases aligning to TRBD2. The CDR3 loop reads CASSLIGGREGTQYF. CDR3 coding DNA: TGTGCCAGCAGCCTTATCGGCGGGAGGGAGGGTACGCAGTATTTT.